This T cell receptor beta chain was retrieved from a study of T cell repertoires in cytomegalovirus infection. Looking at the study overall: Well-studied HLA-B-restricted epitopes and recently identified HLA-C-restricted epitopes of CMV were both used in the study. General study results and limits: The response measured ex vivo was dominated by TCR beta clonotypes (HLA-C-restricted and CMV-specific). Of the TCR beta families, the public ones yielded a cumulative frequency that identified carriers of CMV plus the relevant HLA.

Each CDR3 protein is one row after TCRdb ran MiXCR on the reads. The sample consists of fewer than 650,000 distinct CDR3 sequences, approximately 40% of them appearing once. Germline V lookup: CDR1 MNHEY, CDR2 SVGAGI. V lost 8 bases and J 12 bases, leaving 7 bases between the germline ends. CDR3 size: 8 residues. Notes on this clonotype: The antigen is not known.

This TCR derives from a human donor in good health (CMV status not recorded). Some clones in this sample may be carry-over from other donors' samples. V and J are TRBV6-5 and TRBJ1-2; D call uncertain. The sequenced sample was cultured PBMCs, obtained from culture after CMV antigen stimulation. DNA for the CDR3: TGTGCCAGCCCGACTGACACCTTC. Residues: CASPTDTF.